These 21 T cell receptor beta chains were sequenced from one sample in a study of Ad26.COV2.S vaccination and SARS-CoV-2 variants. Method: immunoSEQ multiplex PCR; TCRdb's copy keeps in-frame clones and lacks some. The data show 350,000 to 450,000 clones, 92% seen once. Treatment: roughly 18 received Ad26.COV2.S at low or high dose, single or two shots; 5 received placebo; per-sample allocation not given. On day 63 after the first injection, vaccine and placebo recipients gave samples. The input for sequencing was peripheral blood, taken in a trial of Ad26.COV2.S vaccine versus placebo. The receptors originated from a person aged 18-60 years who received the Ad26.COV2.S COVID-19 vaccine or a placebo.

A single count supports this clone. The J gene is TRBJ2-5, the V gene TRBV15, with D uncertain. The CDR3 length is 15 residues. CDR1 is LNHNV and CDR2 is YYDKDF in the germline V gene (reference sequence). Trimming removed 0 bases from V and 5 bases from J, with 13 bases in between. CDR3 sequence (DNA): TGTGCCACCAGCAGAGATCGTCGGCTAAGGGAGACCCAGTACTTC. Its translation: CATSRDRRLRETQYF.

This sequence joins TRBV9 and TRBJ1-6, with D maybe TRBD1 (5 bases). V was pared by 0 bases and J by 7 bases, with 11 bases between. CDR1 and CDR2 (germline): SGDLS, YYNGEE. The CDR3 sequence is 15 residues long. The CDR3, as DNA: TGTGCCAGCAGCGTAGTGGCAGGGAAGAATTCACCCCTCCACTTT. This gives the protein CASSVVAGKNSPLHF.

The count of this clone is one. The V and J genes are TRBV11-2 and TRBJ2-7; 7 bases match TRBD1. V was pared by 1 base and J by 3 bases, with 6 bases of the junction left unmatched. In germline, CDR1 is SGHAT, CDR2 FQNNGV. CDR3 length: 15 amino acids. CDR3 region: CASSLGEGAFYEQYF. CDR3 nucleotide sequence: TGTGCCAGCAGCTTAGGCGAGGGGGCTTTCTACGAGCAGTACTTC. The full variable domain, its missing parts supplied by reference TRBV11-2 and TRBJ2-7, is EAGVAQSPRYKIIEKRQSVAFWCNPISGHATLYWYQQILGQGPKLLIQFQNNGVVDDSQLPKDRFSAERLKGVDSTLKIQPAKLEDSAVYLCASSLGEGAFYEQYFGPGTRLTVT.

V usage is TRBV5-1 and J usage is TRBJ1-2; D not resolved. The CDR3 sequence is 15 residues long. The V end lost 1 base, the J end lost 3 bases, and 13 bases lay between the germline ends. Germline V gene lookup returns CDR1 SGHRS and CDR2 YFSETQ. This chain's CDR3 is CASSLSSEPYYGYTF. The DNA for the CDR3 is TGCGCCAGCAGCTTGTCTTCGGAGCCCTACTATGGCTACACCTTC.

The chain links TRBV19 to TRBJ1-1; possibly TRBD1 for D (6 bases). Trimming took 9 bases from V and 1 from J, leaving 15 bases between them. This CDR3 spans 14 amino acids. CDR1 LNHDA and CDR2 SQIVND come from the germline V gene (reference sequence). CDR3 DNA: TGTGCCAGCCTCCCGGGGGCGGCGAACACTGAAGCTTTCTTT. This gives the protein CASLPGAANTEAFF.

The DNA for the CDR3 is TGTGCCAGCAGCTTTCAACTAGCGGGGGGGCCCGAGCAGTACTTC. Its translation: CASSFQLAGGPEQYF. The rearrangement uses TRBV7-8 and TRBJ2-7, with 13 bases that match TRBD2. The CDR3 has 15 amino acids. Unmatched junction bases numbered 5, after V lost 3 bases and J lost 6 bases. Germline CDR1 is SGHVS and CDR2 is FQNEAQ. Supplemented by reference TRBV7-8 and TRBJ2-7, the full variable domain reads GAGVSQSPRYKVAKRGQDVALRCDPISGHVSLFWYQQALGQGPEFLTYFQNEAQLDKSGLPSDRFFAERPEGSVSTLKIQRTQQEDSAVYLCASSFQLAGGPEQYFGPGTRLTVT.

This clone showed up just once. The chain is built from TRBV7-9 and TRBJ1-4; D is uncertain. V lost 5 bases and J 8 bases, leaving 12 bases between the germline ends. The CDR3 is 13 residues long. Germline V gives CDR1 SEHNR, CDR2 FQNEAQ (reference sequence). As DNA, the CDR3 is TGTGCCAGCAGCCCCGGGGTCGGGGAAAAACTGTTTTTT. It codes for CASSPGVGEKLFF. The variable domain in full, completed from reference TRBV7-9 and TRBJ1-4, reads DTGVSQNPRHKITKRGQNVTFRCDPISEHNRLYWYRQTLGQGPEFLTYFQNEAQLEKSRLLSDRFSAERPKGSFSTLEIQRTEQGDSAMYLCASSPGVGEKLFFGSGTQLSVL.

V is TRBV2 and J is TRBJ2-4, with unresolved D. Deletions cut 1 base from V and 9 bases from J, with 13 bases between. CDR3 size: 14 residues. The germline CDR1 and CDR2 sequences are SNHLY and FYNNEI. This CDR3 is CASSEGSLTTIQYF. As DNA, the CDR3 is TGTGCCAGCAGTGAAGGTTCGCTCACGACCATTCAGTACTTC. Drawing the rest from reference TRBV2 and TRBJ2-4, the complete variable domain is EPEVTQTPSHQVTQMGQEVILRCVPISNHLYFYWYRQILGQKVEFLVSFYNNEISEKSEIFDDQFSVERPDGSNFTLKIRSTKLEDSAMYFCASSEGSLTTIQYFGAGTRLSVL.

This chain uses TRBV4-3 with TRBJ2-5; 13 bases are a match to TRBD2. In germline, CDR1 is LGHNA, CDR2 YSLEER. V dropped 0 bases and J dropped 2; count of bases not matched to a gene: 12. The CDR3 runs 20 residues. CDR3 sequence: CASSQESQLAGGRLQETQYF. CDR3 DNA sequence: TGCGCCAGCAGCCAAGAATCACAACTAGCGGGGGGGCGACTGCAAGAGACCCAGTACTTC.

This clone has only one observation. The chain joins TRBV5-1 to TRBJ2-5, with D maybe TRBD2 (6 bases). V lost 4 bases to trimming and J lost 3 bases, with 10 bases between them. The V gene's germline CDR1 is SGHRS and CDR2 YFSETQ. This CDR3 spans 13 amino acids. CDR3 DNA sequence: TGCGCCAGCAGCCTAACGGGAGAAGAGACCCAGTACTTC. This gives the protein CASSLTGEETQYF.

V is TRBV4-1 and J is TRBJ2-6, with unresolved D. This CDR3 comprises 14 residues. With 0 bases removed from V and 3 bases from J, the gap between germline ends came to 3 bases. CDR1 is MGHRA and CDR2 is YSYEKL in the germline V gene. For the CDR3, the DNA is TGCGCCAGCAGCCAAGACTTTGGGGCCAACGTCCTGACTTTC. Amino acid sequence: CASSQDFGANVLTF.

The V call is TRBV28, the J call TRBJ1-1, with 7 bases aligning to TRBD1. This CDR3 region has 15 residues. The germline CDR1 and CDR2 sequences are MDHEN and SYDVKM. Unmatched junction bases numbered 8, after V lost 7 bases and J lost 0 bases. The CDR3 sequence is CASTVDRALNTEAFF. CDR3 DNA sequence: TGTGCCAGCACCGTCGACAGGGCCTTGAACACTGAAGCTTTCTTT.

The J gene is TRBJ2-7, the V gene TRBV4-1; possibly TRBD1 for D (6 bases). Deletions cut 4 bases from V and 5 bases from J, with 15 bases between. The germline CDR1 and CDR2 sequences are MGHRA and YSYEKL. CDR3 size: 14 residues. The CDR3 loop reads CASSPPGGVDEQYF. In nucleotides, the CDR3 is TGCGCCAGCAGCCCACCTGGGGGCGTCGACGAGCAGTACTTC.

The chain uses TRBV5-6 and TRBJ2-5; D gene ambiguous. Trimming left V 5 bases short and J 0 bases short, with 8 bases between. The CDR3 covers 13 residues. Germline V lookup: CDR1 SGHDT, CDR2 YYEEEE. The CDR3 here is CASRGMYQETQYF. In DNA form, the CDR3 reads TGTGCCAGCAGGGGTATGTACCAAGAGACCCAGTACTTC.

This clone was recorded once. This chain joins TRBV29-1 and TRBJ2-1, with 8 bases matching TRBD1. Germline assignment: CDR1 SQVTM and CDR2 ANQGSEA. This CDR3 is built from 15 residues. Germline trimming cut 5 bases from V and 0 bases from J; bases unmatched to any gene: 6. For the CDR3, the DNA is TGCAGCGTTTGGGACAGGTCAAGCTCCTACAATGAGCAGTTCTTC. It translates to CSVWDRSSSYNEQFF.

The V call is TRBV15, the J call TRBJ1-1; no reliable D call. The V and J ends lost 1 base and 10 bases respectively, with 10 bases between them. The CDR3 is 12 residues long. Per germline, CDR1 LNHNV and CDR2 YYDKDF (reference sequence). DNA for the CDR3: TGTGCCACCAGCAGAGTTCTGACGGGAGCTTTCTTT. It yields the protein CATSRVLTGAFF.

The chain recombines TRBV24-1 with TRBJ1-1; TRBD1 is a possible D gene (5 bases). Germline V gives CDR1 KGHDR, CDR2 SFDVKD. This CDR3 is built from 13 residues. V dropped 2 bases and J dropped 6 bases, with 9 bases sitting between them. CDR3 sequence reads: CATSDSTGAEAFF. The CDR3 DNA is TGTGCCACCAGTGATTCCACGGGGGCTGAAGCTTTCTTT.

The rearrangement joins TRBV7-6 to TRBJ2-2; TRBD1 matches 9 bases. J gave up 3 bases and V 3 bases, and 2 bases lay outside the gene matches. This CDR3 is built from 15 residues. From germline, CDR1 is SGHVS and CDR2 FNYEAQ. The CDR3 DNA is TGTGCCAGCAGCTTCGGACAGGGGCACACCGGGGAGCTGTTTTTT. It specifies CASSFGQGHTGELFF.

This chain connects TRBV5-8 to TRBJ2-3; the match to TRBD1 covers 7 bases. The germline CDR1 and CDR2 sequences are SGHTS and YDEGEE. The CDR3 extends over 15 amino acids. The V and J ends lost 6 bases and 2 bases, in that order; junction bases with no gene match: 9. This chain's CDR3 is CASTRGIFVTDTQYF. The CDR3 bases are TGTGCCAGCACCAGGGGGATCTTTGTCACAGATACGCAGTATTTT.

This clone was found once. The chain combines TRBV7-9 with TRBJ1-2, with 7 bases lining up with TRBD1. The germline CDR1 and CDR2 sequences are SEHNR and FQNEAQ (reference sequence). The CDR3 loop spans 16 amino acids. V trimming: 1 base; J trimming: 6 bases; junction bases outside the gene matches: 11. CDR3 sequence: CASSLGLTGSEDGYTF. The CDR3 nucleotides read TGTGCCAGCAGCTTAGGTTTGACAGGGTCTGAGGATGGCTACACCTTC.

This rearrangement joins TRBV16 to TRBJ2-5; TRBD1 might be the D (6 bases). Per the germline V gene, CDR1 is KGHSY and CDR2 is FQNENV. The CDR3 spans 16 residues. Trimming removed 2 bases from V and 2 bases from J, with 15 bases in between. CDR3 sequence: CASSQDRQVKQETQYF. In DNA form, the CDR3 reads TGTGCCAGCAGCCAAGACCGACAGGTAAAACAAGAGACCCAGTACTTC.